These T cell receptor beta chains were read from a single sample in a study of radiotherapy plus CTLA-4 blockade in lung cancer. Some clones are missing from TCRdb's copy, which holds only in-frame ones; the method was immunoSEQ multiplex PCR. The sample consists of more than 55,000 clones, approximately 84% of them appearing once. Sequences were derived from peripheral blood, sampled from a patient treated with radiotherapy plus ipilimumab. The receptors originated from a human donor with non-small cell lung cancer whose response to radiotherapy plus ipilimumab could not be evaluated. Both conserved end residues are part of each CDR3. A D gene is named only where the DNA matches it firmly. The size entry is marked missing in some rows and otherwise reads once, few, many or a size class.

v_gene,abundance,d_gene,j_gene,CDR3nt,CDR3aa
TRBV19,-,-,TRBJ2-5,TGTGCCAGTAGTTCTTTCACTGGTGAGACCCAGTACTTC,CASSSFTGETQYF
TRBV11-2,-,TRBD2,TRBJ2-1,TGTGCCAGCAGCTTCACGGGAGGGACCTACAATGAGCAGTTCTTC,CASSFTGGTYNEQFF
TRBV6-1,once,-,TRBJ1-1,TGTGCCAGCAGTGAACCGGGGGGGACTGAAGCTTTCTTT,CASSEPGGTEAFF
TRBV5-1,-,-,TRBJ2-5,TGCGCCAGCAGCAACCCTAGTGTCCAAGAGACCCAGTACTTC,CASSNPSVQETQYF
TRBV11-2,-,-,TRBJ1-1,TGTGCCAGCAGCTCCCTGGGAGGGGGCACTGAAGCTTTCTTT,CASSSLGGGTEAFF
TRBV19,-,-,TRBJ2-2,TGTGCCAGTAGTGCGGCGGTTAACACCGGGGAGCTGTTTTTT,CASSAAVNTGELFF
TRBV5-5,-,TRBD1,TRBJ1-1,TGTGCCAGCAGCTTGGAGGGGACAGGGGTCACTGAAGCTTTCTTT,CASSLEGTGVTEAFF
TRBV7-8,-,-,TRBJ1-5,TGTGCCAGCAGCCGGGATCGGAGCAATCAGCCCCAGCATTTT,CASSRDRSNQPQHF
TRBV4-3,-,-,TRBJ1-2,TGCGCCAGCAGCCACCCGACAGATAAATATGGCTACACCTTC,CASSHPTDKYGYTF
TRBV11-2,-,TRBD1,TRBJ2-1,TGTGCCAGCAGCACCACCGGGACAGGGCCCAATGAGCAGTTCTTC,CASSTTGTGPNEQFF
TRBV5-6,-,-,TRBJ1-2,TGTGCCAGCAGCTTCTGGGCACAGTATGGCTACACCTTC,CASSFWAQYGYTF
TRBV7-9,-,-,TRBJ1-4,TGTGCCAGCAGCTTAGTAGGGGTCGAAAAACTGTTTTTT,CASSLVGVEKLFF
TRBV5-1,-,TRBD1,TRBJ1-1,TGCGCCAGCAGCTTGGTTACAGGGGCTCAGGACACTGAAGCTTTCTTT,CASSLVTGAQDTEAFF
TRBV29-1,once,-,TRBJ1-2,TGCAGCCATCCTACACAGGGAAACTATGGCTACACCTTC,CSHPTQGNYGYTF
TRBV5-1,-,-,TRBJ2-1,TGCGCCAGCAGCTCCCTTAGCGGTCCCCCCTACAATGAGCAGTTCTTC,CASSSLSGPPYNEQFF
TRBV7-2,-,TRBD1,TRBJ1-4,TGTGCCAGCAGCGTGGGACAGGGGAGAGAAAAACTGTTTTTT,CASSVGQGREKLFF